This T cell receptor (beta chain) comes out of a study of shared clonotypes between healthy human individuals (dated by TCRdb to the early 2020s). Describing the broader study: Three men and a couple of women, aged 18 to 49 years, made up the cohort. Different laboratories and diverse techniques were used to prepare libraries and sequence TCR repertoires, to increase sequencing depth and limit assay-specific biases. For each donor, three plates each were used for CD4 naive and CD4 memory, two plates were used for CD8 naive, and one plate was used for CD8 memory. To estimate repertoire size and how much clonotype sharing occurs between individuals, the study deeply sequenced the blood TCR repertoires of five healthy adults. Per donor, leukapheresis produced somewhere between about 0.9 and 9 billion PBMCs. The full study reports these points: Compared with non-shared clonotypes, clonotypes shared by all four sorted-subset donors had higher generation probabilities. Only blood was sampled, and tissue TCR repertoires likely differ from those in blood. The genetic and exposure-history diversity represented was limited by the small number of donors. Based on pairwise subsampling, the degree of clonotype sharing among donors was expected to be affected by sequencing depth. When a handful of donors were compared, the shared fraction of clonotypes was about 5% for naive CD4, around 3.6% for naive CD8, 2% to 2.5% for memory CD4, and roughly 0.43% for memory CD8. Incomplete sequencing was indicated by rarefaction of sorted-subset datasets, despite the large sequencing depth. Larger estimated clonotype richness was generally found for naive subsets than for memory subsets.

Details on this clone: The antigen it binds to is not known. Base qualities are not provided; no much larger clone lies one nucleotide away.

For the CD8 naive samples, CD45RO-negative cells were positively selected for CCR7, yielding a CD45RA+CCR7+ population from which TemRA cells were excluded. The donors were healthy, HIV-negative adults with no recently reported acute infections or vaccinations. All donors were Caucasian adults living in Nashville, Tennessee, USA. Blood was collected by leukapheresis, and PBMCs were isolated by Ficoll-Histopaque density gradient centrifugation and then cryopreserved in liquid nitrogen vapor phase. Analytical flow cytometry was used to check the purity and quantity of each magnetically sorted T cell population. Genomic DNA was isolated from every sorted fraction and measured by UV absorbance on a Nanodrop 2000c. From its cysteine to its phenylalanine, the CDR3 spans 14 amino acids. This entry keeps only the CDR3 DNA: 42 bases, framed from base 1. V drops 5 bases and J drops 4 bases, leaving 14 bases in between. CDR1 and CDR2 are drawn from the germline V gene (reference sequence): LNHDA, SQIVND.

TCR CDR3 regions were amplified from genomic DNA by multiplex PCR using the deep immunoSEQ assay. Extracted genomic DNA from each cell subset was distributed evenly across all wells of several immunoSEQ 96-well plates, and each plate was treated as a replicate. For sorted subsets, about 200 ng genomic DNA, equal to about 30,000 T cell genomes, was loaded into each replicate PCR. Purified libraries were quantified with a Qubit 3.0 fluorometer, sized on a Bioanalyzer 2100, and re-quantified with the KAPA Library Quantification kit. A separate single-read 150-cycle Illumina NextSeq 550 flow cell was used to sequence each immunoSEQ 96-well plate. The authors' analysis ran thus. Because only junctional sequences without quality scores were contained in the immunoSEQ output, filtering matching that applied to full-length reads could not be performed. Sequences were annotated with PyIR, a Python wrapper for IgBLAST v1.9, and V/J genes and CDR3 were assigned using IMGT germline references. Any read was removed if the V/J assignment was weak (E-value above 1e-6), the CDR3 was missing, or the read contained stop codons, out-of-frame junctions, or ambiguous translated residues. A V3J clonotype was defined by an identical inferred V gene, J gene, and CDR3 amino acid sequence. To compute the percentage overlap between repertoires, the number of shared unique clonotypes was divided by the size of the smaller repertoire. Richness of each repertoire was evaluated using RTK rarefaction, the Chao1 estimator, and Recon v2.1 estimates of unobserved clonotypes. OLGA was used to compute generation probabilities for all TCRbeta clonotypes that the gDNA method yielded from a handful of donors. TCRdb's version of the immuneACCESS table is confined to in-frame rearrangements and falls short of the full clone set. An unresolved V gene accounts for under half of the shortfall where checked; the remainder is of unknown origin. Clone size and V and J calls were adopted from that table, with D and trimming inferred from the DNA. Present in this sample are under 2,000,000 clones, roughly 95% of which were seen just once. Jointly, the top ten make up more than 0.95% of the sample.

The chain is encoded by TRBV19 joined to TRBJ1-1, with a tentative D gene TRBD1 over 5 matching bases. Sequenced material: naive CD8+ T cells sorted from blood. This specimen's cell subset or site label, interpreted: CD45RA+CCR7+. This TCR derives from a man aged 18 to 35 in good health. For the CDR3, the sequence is CASSAGMGTTEAFF. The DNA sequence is TGTGCCAGTAGTGCTGGAATGGGGACCACTGAAGCTTTCTTT.